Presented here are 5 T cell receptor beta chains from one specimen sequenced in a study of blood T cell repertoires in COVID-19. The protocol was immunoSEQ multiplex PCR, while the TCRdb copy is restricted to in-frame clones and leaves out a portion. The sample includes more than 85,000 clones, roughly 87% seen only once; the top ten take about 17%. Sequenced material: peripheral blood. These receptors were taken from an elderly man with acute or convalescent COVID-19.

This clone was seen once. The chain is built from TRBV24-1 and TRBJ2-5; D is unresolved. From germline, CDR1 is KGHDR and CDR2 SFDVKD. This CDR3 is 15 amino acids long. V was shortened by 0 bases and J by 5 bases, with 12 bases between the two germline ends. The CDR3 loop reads CATSDLQPGFETQYF. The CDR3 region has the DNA TGTGCCACCAGTGATTTGCAGCCCGGGTTTGAGACCCAGTACTTC.

The CDR3 protein is CASSDSYNEQFF. The CDR3 nucleotides are TGTGCCAGCAGTGACAGCTACAATGAGCAGTTCTTC. The chain recombines TRBV6-2 or TRBV6-3 with TRBJ2-1, with a tentative D call TRBD1 (5 bases). CDR1 is MNHEY, CDR2 SVGEGT, per germline. V dropped 5 bases and J dropped 3 bases, with 5 bases sitting between them. This CDR3 spans 12 amino acids.

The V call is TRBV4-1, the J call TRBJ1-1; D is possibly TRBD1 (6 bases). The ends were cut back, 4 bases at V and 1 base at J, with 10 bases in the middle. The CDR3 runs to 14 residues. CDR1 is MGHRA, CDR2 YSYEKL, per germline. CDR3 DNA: TGCGCCAGCAGCCCCCGACAGGCGAACACTGAAGCTTTCTTT. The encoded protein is CASSPRQANTEAFF.

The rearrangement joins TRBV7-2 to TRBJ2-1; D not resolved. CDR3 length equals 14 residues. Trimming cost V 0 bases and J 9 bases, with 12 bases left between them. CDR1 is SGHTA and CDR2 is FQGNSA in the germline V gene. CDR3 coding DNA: TGTGCCAGCAGCTTAGCGGTACTCACTTCTGAGCAGTTCTTC. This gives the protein CASSLAVLTSEQFF. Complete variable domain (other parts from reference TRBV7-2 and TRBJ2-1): GAGVSQSPSNKVTEKGKDVELRCDPISGHTALYWYRQSLGQGLEFLIYFQGNSAPDKSGLPSDRFSAERTGGSVSTLTIQRTQQEDSAVYLCASSLAVLTSEQFFGPGTRLTVL.

This CDR3 is CASSQDQVSTTTEAFF. In nucleotides, the CDR3 is TGCGCCAGCAGCCAAGATCAGGTCAGTACGACCACTGAAGCTTTCTTT. V is TRBV4-1 and J is TRBJ1-1, with D hard to call. The CDR3 consists of 16 residues. Germline loops: CDR1 MGHRA, CDR2 YSYEKL. V lost 0 bases to trimming and J lost 4 bases, with 15 bases between them.